This T cell receptor beta chain was obtained from a study of blood T cell repertoires in COVID-19. About the study: Some COVID-19 samples were acute and others convalescent; all came from the United States, Italy and Spain.

How the authors handled the data: Reference gene primer amplification yielded estimated nucleated cell counts. Sequenced by immunoSEQ multiplex PCR; TCRdb stores in-frame clones only, minus some. That table furnishes V, J and clone size, whereas the DNA furnished D and trimming. The table has 120,000 or so clones, 85% to 90% seen once. Trimming cost V 7 bases and J 7 bases, with 19 bases left between them. The CDR3 covers 15 residues. Germline assignment: CDR1 SEHNR and CDR2 FQNEAQ (reference sequence). This receptor was taken from a woman between 45 and 60 years old with acute or convalescent COVID-19. Sequenced: peripheral blood. This chain joins TRBV7-9 and TRBJ1-4; D perhaps matches TRBD1 (6 bases). CDR3 bases: TGTGCCAGCATCGAAACCGGGGGGCCGAGTGAAAAACTGTTTTTT. This encodes CASIETGGPSEKLFF.